Included here is one T cell receptor (beta chain) sequence, with context. This clonotype has ten or more counts. The antigen it recognizes is unknown. One base away there is no much larger clone; base qualities are not given. The sample is drawn from a study of T cell repertoires in cytomegalovirus infection (dated by TCRdb to about 2019). With respect to the entire study: Donor HLA type was relevant to the analysis, as public TCR beta signatures indicated carriage of CMV infection together with the matching HLA type.

Trimming at the junction amounts to 6 bases on V and 7 bases on J, and the germline ends lie 21 bases apart. The CDR3, from cysteine to phenylalanine, totals 15 residues. Of all the DNA, just the CDR3 is kept, 45 bases in frame from base 1. What the research found in general, with its limitations: Carriers of CMV infection plus the relevant HLA type were discriminated by the cumulative frequency of public TCR beta family members in the study cohort and in an independent roughly 320-donor cohort. The ex vivo response was dominated by HLA-C-restricted CMV-specific TCR beta clonotypes, and the single most frequent clonotype in two of eight donors was supplied by these HLA-C-restricted clonotypes.

The data were produced on an Illumina HiSeq 1500. TCRdb reanalyzed the raw reads on its own, using fastp at Q25 for trimming and MiXCR for clone calling, and kept in-frame beta chains. A single entry per CDR3 protein holds the most common genes and DNA from its merged rows. In all, the sample holds 250,000 or so distinct CDR3 sequences, and approximately 13% of those were seen once. The ten largest account for 1.5% to 2% of the sample. Sequenced material: PBMCs. The sequence derives from a human donor in good health (CMV status not recorded). Some clones in this sample may be carry-over from other donors' samples. Here the chain combines TRBV12-3 or TRBV12-4 and TRBJ1-2; there is no confident call for the D gene. CDR3 loop: CASSIGLAPRGGYTF. The nucleotide sequence is TGTGCCAGCAGCATTGGCCTGGCCCCCCGGGGTGGCTACACCTTC.